The 2 T cell receptor beta chains in this list originate from one sample, sequenced in a study of blood T cell repertoires in COVID-19 (dated by TCRdb to 2018 to 2020). To prepare the library, the immunoSEQ multiplex PCR assay was applied. TCRdb limited this immuneACCESS table to in-frame rearrangements with V and J called. A share of clones is missing; checked studies link under half to unresolved V genes, and the rest is unexplained. The sample table lists a few hundred thousand clones, roughly 85% of them with a count of one. The top ten clones comprise less than 4% of the sample. Sequencing was carried out using peripheral blood. The receptor set was obtained from a woman aged 18 to 35 with acute or convalescent COVID-19.

The genes are TRBV6-5 and TRBJ2-1, with TRBD2 matching over 12 bases. The germline gives CDR1 MNHEY, CDR2 SVGAGI. The CDR3 has 15 residues. V gave up 9 bases and J gave up 5 bases; unmatched junction bases: 8. CDR3 sequence (DNA): TGTGCCAGTACCCTTCTAGCGGGAGGGCACAATGAGCAGTTCTTC. Translation gives CASTLLAGGHNEQFF.

This clone was picked up one time. V and J are TRBV6-2 or TRBV6-3 and TRBJ1-6, with D unresolved. CDR1 and CDR2 from the germline V gene are MNHEY and SVGEGT. Trimming left V 6 bases short and J 7 bases short, with 22 bases between. The CDR3 contains 17 residues. The CDR3 coding sequence is TGTGCCAGCAGCCTCCGTTCGAGCGGGGATTGGAATTCACCCCTCCACTTT. This gives the protein CASSLRSSGDWNSPLHF.